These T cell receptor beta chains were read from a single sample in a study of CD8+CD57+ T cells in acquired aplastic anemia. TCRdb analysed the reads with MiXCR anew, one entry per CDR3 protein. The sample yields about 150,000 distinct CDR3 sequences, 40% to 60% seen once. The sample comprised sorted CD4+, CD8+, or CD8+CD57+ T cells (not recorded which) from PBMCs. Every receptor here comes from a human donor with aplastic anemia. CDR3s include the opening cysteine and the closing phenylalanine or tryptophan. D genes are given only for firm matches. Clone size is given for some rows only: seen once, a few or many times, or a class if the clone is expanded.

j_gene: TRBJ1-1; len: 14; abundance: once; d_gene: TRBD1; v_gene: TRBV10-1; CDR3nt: TGCGCCAGCAGTTCTGACAGGGAGGCCACTGAAGCTTTCTTT; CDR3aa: CASSSDREATEAFF
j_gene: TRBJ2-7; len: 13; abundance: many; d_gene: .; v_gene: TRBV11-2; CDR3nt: TGTGCCAGCAGCCCCGGCAGGCCCTACGAGCAGTACTTC; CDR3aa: CASSPGRPYEQYF
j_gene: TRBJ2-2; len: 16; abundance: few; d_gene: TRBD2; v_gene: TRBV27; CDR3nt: TGTGCCAGCAGTTTAAGACTAGCGGGGGTGGCGGGGGAGCTGTTTTTT; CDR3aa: CASSLRLAGVAGELFF
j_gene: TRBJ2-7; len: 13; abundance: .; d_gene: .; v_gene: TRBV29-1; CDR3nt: TGCAGCGTAGACGATTCCCTCTCCTACGAGCAGTACTTC; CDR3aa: CSVDDSLSYEQYF
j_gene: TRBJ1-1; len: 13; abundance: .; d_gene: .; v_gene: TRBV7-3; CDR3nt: TGTGCCAGCAGCCCCTCAGGGGTCACTGAAGCTTTCTTT; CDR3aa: CASSPSGVTEAFF
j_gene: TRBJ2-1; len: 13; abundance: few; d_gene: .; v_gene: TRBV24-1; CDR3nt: TGTGCCACCAGGGAGGACGACTACAATGAGCAGTTCTTC; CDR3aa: CATREDDYNEQFF
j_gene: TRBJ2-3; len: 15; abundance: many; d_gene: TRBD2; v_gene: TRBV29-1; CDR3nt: TGCAGCGTAGACGGACTAGCGGGAGAGGCAGATACGCAGTATTTT; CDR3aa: CSVDGLAGEADTQYF
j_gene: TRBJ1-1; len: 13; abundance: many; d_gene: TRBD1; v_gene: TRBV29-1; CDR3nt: TGCAGCGTTGAGGAGGGGGCCTACACTGAAGCTTTCTTT; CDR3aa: CSVEEGAYTEAFF
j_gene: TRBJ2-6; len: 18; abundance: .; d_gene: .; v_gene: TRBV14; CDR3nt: TGTGCCAGCAGCCAAGTGGTGGGCTTACCATCTGGGGCCAACGTCCTGACTTTC; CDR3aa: CASSQVVGLPSGANVLTF
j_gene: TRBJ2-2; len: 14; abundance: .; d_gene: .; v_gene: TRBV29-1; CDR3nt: TGCAGCGGTCTACGCGCCACGAACACCGGGGAGCTGTTTTTT; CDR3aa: CSGLRATNTGELFF
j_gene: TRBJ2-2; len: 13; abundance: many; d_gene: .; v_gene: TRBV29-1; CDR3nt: TGCAGCGTTGCAGGTCCGAACACCGGGGAGCTGTTTTTT; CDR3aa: CSVAGPNTGELFF
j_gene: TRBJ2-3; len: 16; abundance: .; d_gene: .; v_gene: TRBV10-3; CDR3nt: TGTGCCATCAGTGAGGTGGAATTCCGTAGCACAGATACGCAGTATTTT; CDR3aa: CAISEVEFRSTDTQYF
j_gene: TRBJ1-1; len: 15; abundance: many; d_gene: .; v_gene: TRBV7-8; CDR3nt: TGTGCCAGCAGCTTGGCTTGGGTGGGAGTCTCTGAAGCTTTCTTT; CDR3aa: CASSLAWVGVSEAFF
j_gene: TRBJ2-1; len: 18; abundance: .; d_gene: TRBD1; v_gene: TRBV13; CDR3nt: TGTGCCAGCAGATCACAGGGGGCGCGATGGGACACCTACAATGAGCAGTTCTTC; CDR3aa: CASRSQGARWDTYNEQFF
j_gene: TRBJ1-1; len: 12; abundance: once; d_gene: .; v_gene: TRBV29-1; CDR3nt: TGCAGCGGTATCTTGCCAGGGAAGACAGCTTTCTTT; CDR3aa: CSGILPGKTAFF
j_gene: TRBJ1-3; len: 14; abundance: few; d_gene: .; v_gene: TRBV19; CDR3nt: TGTGCCAGTACCTCACTGGGGGAAGGAAACACCATATATTTT; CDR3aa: CASTSLGEGNTIYF
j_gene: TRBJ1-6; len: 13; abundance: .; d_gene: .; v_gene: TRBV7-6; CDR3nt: TGTGCCAGCAGCTTATCGTTCGCTTCACCCCTCCACTTT; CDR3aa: CASSLSFASPLHF
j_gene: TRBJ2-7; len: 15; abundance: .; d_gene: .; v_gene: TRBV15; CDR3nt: TGTGCCACCAGCAGAGATCGCGCCAGGGCCTACGAGCAGTACTTC; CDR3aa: CATSRDRARAYEQYF
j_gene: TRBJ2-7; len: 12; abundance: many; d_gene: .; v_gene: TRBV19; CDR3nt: TGTGCCAGTAGTTCCCCCTCCTACGAGCAGTACTTC; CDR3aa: CASSSPSYEQYF
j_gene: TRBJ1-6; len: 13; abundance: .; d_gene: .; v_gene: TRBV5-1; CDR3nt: TGCGCCAGCAGGGTCGAGACAGTTTCACCCCTCCACTTT; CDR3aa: CASRVETVSPLHF
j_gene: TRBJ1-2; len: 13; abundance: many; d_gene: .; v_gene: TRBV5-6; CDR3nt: TGTGCCAGCAGCCACCGCGGGGGCGAGGGCTACACCTTC; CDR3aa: CASSHRGGEGYTF
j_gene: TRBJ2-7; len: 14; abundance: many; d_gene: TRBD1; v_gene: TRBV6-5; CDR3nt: TGTGCCAGCAGTTCCCAGGGACAGGCCTACGAGCAGTACTTC; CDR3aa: CASSSQGQAYEQYF
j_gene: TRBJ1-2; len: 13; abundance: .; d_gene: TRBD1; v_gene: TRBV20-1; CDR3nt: TGCAGTGCGGGGGACAGGGTGGACTATGGCTACACCTTC; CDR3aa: CSAGDRVDYGYTF
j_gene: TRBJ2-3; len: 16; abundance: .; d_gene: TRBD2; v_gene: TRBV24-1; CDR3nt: TGTGCCACCAGTGGCGGGAGGGGTGATGACACAGATACGCAGTATTTT; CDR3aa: CATSGGRGDDTDTQYF
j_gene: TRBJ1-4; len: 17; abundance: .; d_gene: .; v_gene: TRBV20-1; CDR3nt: TGCAGTGCTAGAGATCGCCAGAGCCGACCAATTAATGAAAAACTGTCTTTC; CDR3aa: CSARDRQSRPINEKLSF
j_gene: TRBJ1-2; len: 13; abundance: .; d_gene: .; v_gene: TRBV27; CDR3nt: TGTGCCAGCAGTGCGACAGACCCTTATGGCTACACCTTC; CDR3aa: CASSATDPYGYTF
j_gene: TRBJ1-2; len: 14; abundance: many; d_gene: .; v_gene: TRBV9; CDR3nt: TGTGCCAGCAGCGTTGGTGAGGGGCGGCGTGGCTACACCTTC; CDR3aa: CASSVGEGRRGYTF
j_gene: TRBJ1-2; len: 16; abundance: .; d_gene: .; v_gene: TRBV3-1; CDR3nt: TGTGCCAGCAGCCCTCTAACCCGGGAGGGTCCATATGGCCACACCTTC; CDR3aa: CASSPLTREGPYGHTF
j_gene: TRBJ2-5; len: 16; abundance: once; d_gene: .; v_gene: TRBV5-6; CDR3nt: TGTGCCAGCAGACTCCCGGGAAGTCGTGGTCAAGAGACCCAGTACTTC; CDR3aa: CASRLPGSRGQETQYF
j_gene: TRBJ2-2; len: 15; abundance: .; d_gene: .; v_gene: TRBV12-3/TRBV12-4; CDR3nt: TGTGCCAGCAGTCCCTCGGGGCAGGGTGTTGGGGAGCTGTTTTTT; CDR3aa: CASSPSGQGVGELFF
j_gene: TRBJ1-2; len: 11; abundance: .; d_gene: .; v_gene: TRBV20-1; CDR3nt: TGCAGTGCTAGTGCAGGGTATGGCTACACCTTC; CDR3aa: CSASAGYGYTF
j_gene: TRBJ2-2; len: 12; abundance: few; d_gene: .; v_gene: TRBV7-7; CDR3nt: TGTGCTAGCAGCACCAACACCGGGGAGCTGTTTTTT; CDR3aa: CASSTNTGELFF
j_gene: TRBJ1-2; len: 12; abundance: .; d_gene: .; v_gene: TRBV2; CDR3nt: TGTGCCAGCAACGTCGGAGGGAACGGCTACACCTTC; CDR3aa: CASNVGGNGYTF
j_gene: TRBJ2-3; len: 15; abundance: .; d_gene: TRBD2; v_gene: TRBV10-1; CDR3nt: TGCGCCAGCAGTGAGTCTTCGGGAGGGTCAGATACGCAGTATTTT; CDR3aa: CASSESSGGSDTQYF
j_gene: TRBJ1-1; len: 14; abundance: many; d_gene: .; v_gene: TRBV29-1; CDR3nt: TGCAGCGTTGAAGATCTGGGGGAGGGCACTGAAGCTTTCTTT; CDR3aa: CSVEDLGEGTEAFF
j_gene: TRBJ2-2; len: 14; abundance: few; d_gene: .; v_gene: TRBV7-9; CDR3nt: TGTGCCACCGATCCTAGAGAAAACGCCGGGGAGCTGTTTTTT; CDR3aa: CATDPRENAGELFF
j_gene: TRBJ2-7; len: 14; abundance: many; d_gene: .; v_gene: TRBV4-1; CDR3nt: TGCGCCAGCAGCCAAGATCACGGGGATGAGGAGCAGTACTTC; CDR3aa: CASSQDHGDEEQYF
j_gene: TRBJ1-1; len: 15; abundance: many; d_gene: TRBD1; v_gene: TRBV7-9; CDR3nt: TGTGCCAGCAGTGCGACAGGGAGGGCGAACACTGAAGCTTTCTTT; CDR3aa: CASSATGRANTEAFF
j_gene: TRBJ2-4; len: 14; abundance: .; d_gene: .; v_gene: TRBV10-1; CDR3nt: TGCGCCGGCAGTACCGGAAGAAGCAAGGGCATTCAGTACTTC; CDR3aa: CAGSTGRSKGIQYF
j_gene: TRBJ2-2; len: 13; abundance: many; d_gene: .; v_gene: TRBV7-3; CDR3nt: TGTGCCAGCAGCCCAGAGGTAACCGGGGAGCTGTTTTTT; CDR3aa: CASSPEVTGELFF
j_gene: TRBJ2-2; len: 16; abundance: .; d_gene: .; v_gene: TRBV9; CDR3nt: TGTGCCAGCGGCGTAGTTAGAACAACGAACACCGGGGAGCTGTTTTTT; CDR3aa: CASGVVRTTNTGELFF
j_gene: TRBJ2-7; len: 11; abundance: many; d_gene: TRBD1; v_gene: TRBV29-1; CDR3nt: TGCAGCGTTGCGACAGGGGGCGAGCAGTACTTC; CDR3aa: CSVATGGEQYF
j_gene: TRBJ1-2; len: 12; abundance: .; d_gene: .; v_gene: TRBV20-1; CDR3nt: TGCAGTGCTAGAGAGAACGCGGGAGGCTACACCTTC; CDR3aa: CSARENAGGYTF
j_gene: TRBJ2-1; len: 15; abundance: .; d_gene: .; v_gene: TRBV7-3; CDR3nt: TGTGCCAGCAGCTTATCAGCGGGCGAGCTCAATGAGCAGTTCTTC; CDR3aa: CASSLSAGELNEQFF
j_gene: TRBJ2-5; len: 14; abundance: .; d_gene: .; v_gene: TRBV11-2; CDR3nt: TGTGCCAGCAGCCTAAATCCAGGCCAAGAGGCCCAGTACTTC; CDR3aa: CASSLNPGQEAQYF